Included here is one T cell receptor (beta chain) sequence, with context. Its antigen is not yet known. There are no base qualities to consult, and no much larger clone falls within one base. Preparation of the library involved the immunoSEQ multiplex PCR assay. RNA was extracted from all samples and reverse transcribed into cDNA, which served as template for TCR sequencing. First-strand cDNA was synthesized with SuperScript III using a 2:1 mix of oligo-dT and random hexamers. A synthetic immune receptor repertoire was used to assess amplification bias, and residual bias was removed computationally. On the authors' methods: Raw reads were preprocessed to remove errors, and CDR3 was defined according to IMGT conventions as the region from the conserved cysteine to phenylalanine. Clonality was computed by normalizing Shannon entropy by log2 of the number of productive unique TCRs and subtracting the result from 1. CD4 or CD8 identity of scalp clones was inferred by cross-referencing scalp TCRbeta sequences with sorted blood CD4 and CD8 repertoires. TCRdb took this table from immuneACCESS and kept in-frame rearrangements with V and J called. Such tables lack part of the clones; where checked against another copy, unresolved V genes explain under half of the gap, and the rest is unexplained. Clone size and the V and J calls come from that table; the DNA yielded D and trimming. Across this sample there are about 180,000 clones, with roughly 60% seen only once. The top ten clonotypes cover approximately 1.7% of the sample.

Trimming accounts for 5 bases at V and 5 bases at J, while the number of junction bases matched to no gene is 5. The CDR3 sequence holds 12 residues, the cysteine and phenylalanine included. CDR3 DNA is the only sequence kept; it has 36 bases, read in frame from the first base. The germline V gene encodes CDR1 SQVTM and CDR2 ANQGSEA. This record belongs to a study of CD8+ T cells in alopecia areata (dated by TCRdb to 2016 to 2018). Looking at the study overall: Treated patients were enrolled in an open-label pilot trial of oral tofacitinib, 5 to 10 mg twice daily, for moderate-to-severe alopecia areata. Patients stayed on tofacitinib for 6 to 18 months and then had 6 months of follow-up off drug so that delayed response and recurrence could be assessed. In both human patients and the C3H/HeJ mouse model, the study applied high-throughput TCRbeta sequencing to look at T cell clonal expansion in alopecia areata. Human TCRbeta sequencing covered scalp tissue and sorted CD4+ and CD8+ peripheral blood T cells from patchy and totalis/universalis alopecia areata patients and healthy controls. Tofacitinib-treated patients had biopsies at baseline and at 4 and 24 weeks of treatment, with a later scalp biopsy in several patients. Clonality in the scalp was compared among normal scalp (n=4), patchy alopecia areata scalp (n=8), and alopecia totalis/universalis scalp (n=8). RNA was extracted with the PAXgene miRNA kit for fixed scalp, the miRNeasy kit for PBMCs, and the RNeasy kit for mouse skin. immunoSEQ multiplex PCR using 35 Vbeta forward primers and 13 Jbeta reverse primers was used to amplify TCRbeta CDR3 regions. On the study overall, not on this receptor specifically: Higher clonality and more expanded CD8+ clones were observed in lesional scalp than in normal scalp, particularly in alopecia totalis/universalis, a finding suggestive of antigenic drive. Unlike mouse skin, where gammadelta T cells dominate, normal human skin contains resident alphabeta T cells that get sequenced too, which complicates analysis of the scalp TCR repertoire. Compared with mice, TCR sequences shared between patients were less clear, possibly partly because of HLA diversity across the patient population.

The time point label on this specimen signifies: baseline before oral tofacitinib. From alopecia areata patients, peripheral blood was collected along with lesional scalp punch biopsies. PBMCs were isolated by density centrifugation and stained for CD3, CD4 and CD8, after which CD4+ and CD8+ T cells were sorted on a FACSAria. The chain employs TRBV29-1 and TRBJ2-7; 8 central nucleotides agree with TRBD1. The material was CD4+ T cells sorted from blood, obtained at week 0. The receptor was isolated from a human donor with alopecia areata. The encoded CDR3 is CSVIPGGNEQYF. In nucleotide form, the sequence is TGCAGCGTTATCCCAGGGGGCAACGAGCAGTACTTC.